This is a list of T cell receptor beta chains from one sample in a study of T cell repertoires in cytomegalovirus infection. Their antigen targets remain unknown. TCRdb re-analysed the reads in MiXCR, keeping a single row per CDR3 protein. The sample holds hundreds of thousands of distinct CDR3 sequences, about 28% seen once. The sequences come from cultured PBMCs, collected from culture after CMV antigen stimulation. Receptors originate from a human donor in good health (CMV status not recorded). Some clones in this sample may be carry-over from other donors' samples. The CDR3 runs from the conserved cysteine through the conserved F or W. A D gene is named only where the DNA matches it firmly. Part of the rows lack a size; the others show once, few, many or a class for expanded clones.

V gene	clone size	J gene	D gene	CDR3 DNA	CDR3 protein
TRBV5-1	NA	TRBJ2-5	NA	TGCGCCAGCAGGAGGGGTTCTGGGGAGACCCAGTACTTC	CASRRGSGETQYF
TRBV7-6	NA	TRBJ1-1	NA	TGTGCCAGCAGCTCCCTCAAAAGGGGGACATTGAACACTGAAGCTTTCTTT	CASSSLKRGTLNTEAFF
TRBV27	NA	TRBJ2-6	NA	TGTGCCAGCAGTCCCATTGGCGCTGGGGCCAACGTCCTGACTTTC	CASSPIGAGANVLTF
TRBV25-1	NA	TRBJ1-4	TRBD1	TGTGCCAGCAGTGAATCCCAGGGGGTCTCTAATGAAAAACTGTTTTTT	CASSESQGVSNEKLFF
TRBV28	NA	TRBJ2-5	NA	TGTGCCAGCAGCCATTCTAAGACGGGTGAGACCCAGTACTTC	CASSHSKTGETQYF
TRBV29-1	NA	TRBJ2-3	NA	TGCAGCGTGGACCTAGGACTTGCCAGGGCAGATACGCAGTATTTT	CSVDLGLARADTQYF
TRBV7-9	NA	TRBJ1-3	NA	TGTGCCAGCAGCCCTACAACGCACTCTGGAAACACCATATATTTT	CASSPTTHSGNTIYF
TRBV6-2/TRBV6-3	many	TRBJ2-3	NA	TGTGCCAGCAGAGGGTTTGGCACAGATACGCAGTATTTT	CASRGFGTDTQYF
TRBV7-6	many	TRBJ2-1	NA	TGTGCCAGCAGTTTTGGGGGGGCCGACAATGAGCAGTTCTTC	CASSFGGADNEQFF
TRBV10-3	few	TRBJ1-1	NA	TGTGCCATCAGTGAGTCTCATGTGAACACTGAAGCTTTCTTT	CAISESHVNTEAFF
TRBV11-3	NA	TRBJ1-1	NA	TGTGCCAGCAGCTTAGGACGCGGAGGAGCTTTCTTT	CASSLGRGGAFF
TRBV6-5	few	TRBJ1-6	NA	TGTGCCAGCAGGGCGTCGATCGGGGTCGCGGGTAATTCACCCCTCCACTTT	CASRASIGVAGNSPLHF
TRBV12-3/TRBV12-4	few	TRBJ2-5	NA	TGTGCCAGCAGCCCTATCAGGCGAGAGACCCAGTACTTC	CASSPIRRETQYF
TRBV3-1	few	TRBJ2-5	NA	TGTGCCAGCAGCCGGGCAGGGATGGGCCCAGAGACCCAGTACTTC	CASSRAGMGPETQYF
TRBV29-1	NA	TRBJ1-5	NA	TGCAGCGTCCCTCCCCAGCATTTT	CSVPPQHF
TRBV30	NA	TRBJ2-7	NA	TGTGCCTGGAGTCCCCGCTGGTTTTCCTACGAGCAGTACTTC	CAWSPRWFSYEQYF
TRBV28	NA	TRBJ2-2	TRBD2	TGTGCCACCGGGGGGGGTATTGGCCGAGGCACCGGGGAGCTGTTTTTT	CATGGGIGRGTGELFF
TRBV11-1	NA	TRBJ1-3	NA	TGTGCCAGCAGCCCTTTCGGAAACACCATATATTTT	CASSPFGNTIYF
TRBV6-1	many	TRBJ2-3	TRBD1	TGTGCCAGCAGCCGCCGGACAGGGGCCACAGATACGCAGTATTTT	CASSRRTGATDTQYF
TRBV6-8	NA	TRBJ1-1	TRBD1	TGTGCCGTAGACAGGGGCCTAGGGACTGAAGCTTTCTTT	CAVDRGLGTEAFF
TRBV12-3/TRBV12-4	NA	TRBJ2-6	NA	TGTGCCAGCAGTTTATCCGGGACGACTCTACTCGGGGCCAACGTCCTGACTTTC	CASSLSGTTLLGANVLTF
TRBV18	NA	TRBJ2-2	TRBD1	TGTGCCAGCTCACCAACACAGGGGTATAACACCGGGGAGCTGTTTTTT	CASSPTQGYNTGELFF
TRBV14	NA	TRBJ1-2	NA	TGTGCCAGCAGCCAAGATATCAAGAGCTATGGCTACACCTTC	CASSQDIKSYGYTF
TRBV6-2/TRBV6-3	few	TRBJ2-5	NA	TGTGCCAGCAGTTACACGGGGCAGGAGACCCAGTACTTC	CASSYTGQETQYF
TRBV11-1	few	TRBJ1-3	TRBD1	TGTGCCAGCAGCTTTGACCGGGACAGTTCTGGAAACACCATATATTTT	CASSFDRDSSGNTIYF